Listed here are 4 T cell receptor beta chains from one sample, sequenced in a study. TCRdb ran MiXCR on the 5' RACE reads and lists one entry per CDR3 protein. The sample yields tens of thousands of distinct CDR3 sequences, about 28% seen once. Sequencing was performed on naive CD4+ T cells sorted from a lymph node. Subset indicated: naive CD4+ T cells, CD4+CD45RA+CD25-. These receptors originate from a female donor with breast cancer.

This clonotype was seen repeatedly, ten times or more. This chain uses TRBV20-1 with TRBJ2-7; D remains ambiguous. Trimming took 2 bases from V and 3 from J, leaving 11 bases between them. The germline CDR1 and CDR2 sequences are DFQATT and SNEGSKA (reference sequence). The CDR3 is 13 residues long. The CDR3 coding sequence is TGCAGTGCTAGACCCCGGGCCTTCTACGAGCAGTACTTC. This encodes CSARPRAFYEQYF.

This clonotype was observed many times. The chain recombines TRBV3-1 with TRBJ2-7, with no clear D. The length of the CDR3 is 12 residues. Trimming took 3 bases from V and 7 from J, leaving 10 bases between them. The germline V gene has CDR1 LGHDT and CDR2 YNNKEL (reference sequence). CDR3 protein: CASSQAAAEQYF. The DNA of the CDR3 is TGTGCCAGCAGCCAGGCGGCGGCTGAGCAGTACTTC.

The J gene is TRBJ1-2, the V gene TRBV5-1, with TRBD1 as a possible D gene (5 bases). The V gene lost 1 base and the J gene lost 6 bases, with 19 bases spanning the gap. Germline V lookup: CDR1 SGHRS, CDR2 YFSETQ. The CDR3 runs to 16 residues. The DNA of the CDR3 is TGCGCCAGCAGCTTGATAATGCAGGGCCGCTTGAATGGCTACACCTTC. It encodes CASSLIMQGRLNGYTF.

The chain has TRBV6-5 and TRBJ1-5, with a weak D call TRBD1 (5 bases). There are 12 residues in the CDR3. Trimming stripped 5 bases from V and 4 bases from J, with 6 bases between. Germline CDR1 MNHEY, CDR2 SVGAGI. The CDR3, as DNA: TGTGCCAGCAGTACAGGAAATCAGCCCCAGCATTTT. It translates to CASSTGNQPQHF.